This is a list of T cell receptor beta chains from one sample in a study of blood T cell repertoires in COVID-19. The data were produced by immunoSEQ multiplex PCR, yet TCRdb's version contains in-frame clones alone and is incomplete. The table includes approximately 37,000 clones, about 89% detected once. Sample: peripheral blood. These receptors originate from a man aged 50 to 59 with active COVID-19. The CDR3 runs from the conserved cysteine through the conserved F or W. Each record gives: V gene, J gene, D gene, CDR3 protein. D genes are given only for firm matches.

>TRBV6-2/TRBV6-3|TRBJ2-3|TRBD2
CASSYSRESTDTQYF
>TRBV7-2|TRBJ2-4|NA
CASSLGGTKNIQYF
>TRBV20-1|TRBJ2-2|NA
CSAPAGGELFF
>TRBV4-3|TRBJ2-2|TRBD2
CASSMAGGLGYGELFF
>TRBV4-1|TRBJ2-7|TRBD2
CASSRFYLAGGYEQYF
>TRBV2|TRBJ2-4|NA
CASVTLLLGAKNIQYF
>TRBV30|TRBJ2-5|NA
CGALLETQYF
>TRBV6-2/TRBV6-3|TRBJ2-7|TRBD1
CASSSDRGYEQYF
>TRBV28|TRBJ2-3|TRBD2
CASSVTSETDTQYF
>TRBV7-2|TRBJ2-3|NA
CASSLGQSGVDTQYF
>TRBV10-3|TRBJ1-1|TRBD1
CAIRQGVRTEAFF
>TRBV27|TRBJ2-7|TRBD1
CASSSTGFEQYF
>TRBV6-2/TRBV6-3|TRBJ1-1|TRBD1
CASSSPGQGRTEAFF
>TRBV25-1|TRBJ2-1|TRBD2
CASSGAGDYNEQFF
>TRBV19|TRBJ2-7|TRBD2
CASGAGGPYEQYF
>TRBV28|TRBJ1-3|NA
CASSFRAGNTIYF
>TRBV11-3|TRBJ2-7|NA
CASSSQGPTYEQYF
>TRBV6-5|TRBJ2-5|TRBD1
CASRKGQGGETQYF
>TRBV29-1|TRBJ2-3|TRBD2
CSVKPGTSGQGDTQYF
>TRBV30|TRBJ2-2|TRBD1
CAWGTANTGELFF
>TRBV27|TRBJ2-5|NA
CASPLILGTQYF
>TRBV6-2/TRBV6-3|TRBJ2-7|TRBD2
CASSYSTSPEQYF